This entry lists 27 T cell receptor beta chains sequenced from one sample in a study of CD8 T cells in Susac syndrome. About 0.5 to 1 ug RNA was reverse transcribed with random hexamers. Using its own MiXCR run on the immunoSEQ multiplex PCR reads, TCRdb lists one record per CDR3 protein. The sample yields 150,000 to 200,000 distinct CDR3 sequences, 75% to 95% seen once. Sequenced input: CD4+ T cells from PBMCs. These receptors were taken from a human donor with Susac syndrome.

This chain connects TRBV5-4 to TRBJ1-1; 10 bases fit TRBD1. Germline lookup yields CDR1 SGHNT and CDR2 YYREEE (reference sequence). There are 17 residues in the CDR3. Germline trimming cut 4 bases from V and 4 bases from J; bases unmatched to any gene: 13. The DNA for the CDR3 is TGTGCCAGCAGCCCGGGGGCTGGGACAGGGGTTGTCACTGAAGCTTTCTTT. Its protein is CASSPGAGTGVVTEAFF.

This clonotype has only one observation. The chain is built from TRBV13 and TRBJ2-7; D gene ambiguous. Germline-derived CDR1 and CDR2 are PRHDT and FYEKMQ (reference sequence). Trimming cost V 5 bases and J 1 base, with 21 bases left between them. The CDR3 is 17 residues long. CDR3 nucleotides: TGTGCCAGCAGCATCGCCTCAAAGGACCACGAATCCTACGAGCAGTACTTC. Protein: CASSIASKDHESYEQYF.

In its sample, this clonotype was seen once. The gene calls are TRBV19 and TRBJ2-7; D possibly corresponds to TRBD2 (7 bases). V lost 4 bases, J lost 3 bases, and 19 bases lay in between. This CDR3 region has 16 residues. From germline, CDR1 is LNHDA and CDR2 SQIVND (reference sequence). The CDR3 coding sequence is TGTGCCAGTAGTAGGGGACTGGCGGGGGCAGACTACGAGCAGTACTTC. It is translated as CASSRGLAGADYEQYF.

J is TRBJ1-3 and V is TRBV30; D call uncertain. The CDR3 consists of 12 residues. Germline lookup yields CDR1 GTSNPN and CDR2 SVGIG (reference sequence). Trimming took off 8 bases at V and 1 base at J, with 9 bases between the two ends. The CDR3 sequence is CAGLGSGNTIYF. DNA for the CDR3: TGTGCCGGCCTCGGGTCTGGAAACACCATATATTTT. Full variable domain (rest looked up from reference TRBV30 and TRBJ1-3): SQTIHQWPATLVQPVGSPLSLECTVEGTSNPNLYWYRQAAGRGLQLLFYSVGIGQISSEVPQNLSASRPQDRQFILSSKKLLLSDSGFYLCAGLGSGNTIYFGEGSWLTVV.

The V call is TRBV29-1, the J call TRBJ1-1; D call uncertain. Germline V gene lookup returns CDR1 SQVTM and CDR2 ANQGSEA. The CDR3 sequence is 12 residues long. Between the trimmed V and J ends, which lost 5 bases and 0 bases, there was a span of 7 bases. The CDR3 DNA follows: TGCAGCGTTTGGGTCGTGAACACTGAAGCTTTCTTT. Translating gives CSVWVVNTEAFF.

This clonotype appeared a few times. V usage is TRBV11-2 and J usage is TRBJ2-3; possibly TRBD1 for D (5 bases). The CDR3 contains 16 residues. V lost 3 bases to trimming and J lost 2 bases, with 15 bases between them. From germline, CDR1 is SGHAT and CDR2 FQNNGV. The CDR3 reads CASSFGSVQVTDTQYF. The CDR3, as DNA: TGTGCCAGCAGCTTCGGATCGGTACAGGTCACAGATACGCAGTATTTT.

The chain uses TRBV29-1 and TRBJ1-2; D is ambiguous. The CDR3 spans 15 residues. V shed 0 bases and J shed 1 base, with 12 bases lying between them. The V gene's germline CDR1 is SQVTM and CDR2 ANQGSEA. The CDR3 region has the DNA TGCAGCGTTGAAGATTGGGCGTCCCTTAACTATGGCTACACCTTC. Protein: CSVEDWASLNYGYTF.

This clonotype was observed a single time. The J gene is TRBJ1-5, the V gene TRBV28; D remains unclear. The V gene lost 6 bases and the J gene lost 7 bases, with 7 bases spanning the gap. The CDR3 runs 11 residues. Germline loops: CDR1 MDHEN, CDR2 SYDVKM. CDR3 region: CASSRVQPQHF. CDR3 in DNA: TGTGCCAGCAGCCGAGTCCAGCCCCAGCATTTT.

The chain links TRBV20-1 to TRBJ2-7; 11 bases fit TRBD2. V gave up 3 bases and J gave up 7 bases; unmatched junction bases: 5. The germline CDR1 and CDR2 sequences are DFQATT and SNEGSKA (reference sequence). This CDR3 comprises 13 residues. The CDR3 reads CSARTSGNWEQYF. CDR3 in DNA: TGCAGTGCTAGGACTAGCGGGAATTGGGAGCAGTACTTC.

The chain joins TRBV2 to TRBJ2-7; TRBD1 is a possible D gene (6 bases). CDR1 SNHLY and CDR2 FYNNEI come from the germline V gene. V shed 6 bases and J shed 3 bases, with 15 bases lying between them. There are 14 residues in the CDR3. CDR3 residues: CASRTRDKSYEQYF. Here the CDR3 DNA reads TGTGCCAGCAGGACCCGGGACAAGAGCTACGAGCAGTACTTC.

The rearrangement uses TRBV7-9 and TRBJ1-1, with 11 bases fitting TRBD1. Germline CDR1 and CDR2: SEHNR and FQNEAQ (reference sequence). The CDR3 covers 17 residues. V shed 7 bases, J shed 0 bases, and the junction held 10 bases outside the gene matches. CDR3 coding DNA: TGTGCCAGCATCCAAGGAGGACAGGGGGCTTTGAACACTGAAGCTTTCTTT. Its protein product is CASIQGGQGALNTEAFF.

The CDR3 is CASIIQDGTGELFF. In nucleotides, the CDR3 is TGTGCCAGCATAATTCAAGACGGCACCGGGGAGCTGTTTTTT. V gene TRBV2 combines with J gene TRBJ2-2; no definite D call. This CDR3 comprises 14 residues. Deletions cut 7 bases from V and 4 bases from J, with 13 bases between. Looked up from germline, CDR1 is SNHLY and CDR2 is FYNNEI.

This chain joins TRBV20-1 and TRBJ1-4; D perhaps matches TRBD1 (5 bases). This CDR3 contains 14 residues. Trimming stripped 2 bases from V and 5 bases from J, with 12 bases between. From germline, CDR1 is DFQATT and CDR2 SNEGSKA (reference sequence). CDR3 in amino acids: CSARTGTQNEKLFF. CDR3 DNA sequence: TGCAGTGCTAGAACCGGGACCCAGAATGAAAAACTGTTTTTT.

The chain employs TRBV30 and TRBJ1-3; D gene uncertain. From germline, CDR1 is GTSNPN and CDR2 SVGIG (reference sequence). The CDR3 is 13 amino acids. V was shortened by 8 bases and J by 0 bases, with 11 bases between the two germline ends. The CDR3 loop reads CAGGRYSGNTIYF. CDR3 nucleotide sequence: TGTGCCGGAGGAAGATACTCTGGAAACACCATATATTTT.

This chain links TRBV28 with TRBJ2-5, with 7 bases aligning to TRBD2. The CDR3 has 14 amino acids. The V gene end was trimmed by 2 bases and the J gene end by 3 bases; junction bases not matched to a gene: 3. CDR1 MDHEN and CDR2 SYDVKM come from the germline V gene. The CDR3 protein is CASSLEGLKETQYF. CDR3 nucleotides: TGTGCCAGCAGTTTAGAGGGACTAAAAGAGACCCAGTACTTC.

This clonotype occurred once. The CDR3 region has the DNA TGTGCCACCAGCAGGGTCGCCAGGGCGAACACTGAAGCTTTCTTT. Translation gives CATSRVARANTEAFF. The chain combines TRBV15 with TRBJ1-1, with D possibly being TRBD1 (5 bases). The V end lost 3 bases, the J end lost 1 base, and 12 bases lay between the germline ends. There are 15 residues in the CDR3. CDR1 and CDR2 (germline): LNHNV, YYDKDF (reference sequence).

J is TRBJ1-2 and V is TRBV29-1, with a weak D call TRBD1 (5 bases). Trimming stripped 0 bases from V and 8 bases from J, with 19 bases between. This CDR3 has 15 amino acids. Germline CDR1 is SQVTM and CDR2 is ANQGSEA. The CDR3 here is CSVEDLSSGRGGYTF. In nucleotides, the CDR3 is TGCAGCGTTGAAGATCTTTCTTCAGGGCGGGGCGGCTACACCTTC.

This clonotype was detected only once. V is TRBV4-1 and J is TRBJ2-5; TRBD1 agrees at 8 bases. J gave up 3 bases and V 5 bases, and 5 bases lay outside the gene matches. Germline lookup yields CDR1 MGHRA and CDR2 YSYEKL. The CDR3 loop spans 14 amino acids. Here the CDR3 DNA reads TGCGCCAGCAGCTCACCGACAGGGGAAGAGACCCAGTACTTC. Encoded protein: CASSSPTGEETQYF.

This chain joins TRBV6-2 or TRBV6-3 and TRBJ1-1; no reliable D call. This CDR3 has 13 residues. V lost 4 bases and J 0 bases, leaving 6 bases between the germline ends. The V gene's germline CDR1 is MNHEY and CDR2 SVGEGT. The CDR3 DNA reads TGTGCCAGCAGTTTTTTTATGAACACTGAAGCTTTCTTT. Translation gives CASSFFMNTEAFF.

The rearrangement uses TRBV7-9 and TRBJ2-7; 13 positions agree with TRBD2. CDR3 length: 15 amino acids. The V segment lost 5 bases and the J segment 5 bases; nucleotides outside the gene matches: 6. Germline V lookup: CDR1 SEHNR, CDR2 FQNEAQ (reference sequence). CDR3 in amino acids: CASSGRTSGSHEQYF. Here the CDR3 DNA reads TGTGCCAGCAGCGGGCGGACTAGCGGGAGCCACGAGCAGTACTTC.

The chain employs TRBV5-1 and TRBJ1-5; D may be TRBD1 (6 bases). Trimming took off 0 bases at V and 7 bases at J, with 14 bases between the two ends. Germline CDR1 SGHRS, CDR2 YFSETQ. The CDR3 is made up of 15 amino acids. The CDR3 DNA reads TGCGCCAGCAGCTTGGGGTCAGGGGAGAGGCAGCCCCAGCATTTT. The encoded protein is CASSLGSGERQPQHF.

This chain joins TRBV20-1 and TRBJ1-2; D is uncertain. The V gene's germline CDR1 is DFQATT and CDR2 SNEGSKA (reference sequence). There are 12 residues in the CDR3. With 0 bases removed from V and 4 bases from J, the gap between germline ends came to 6 bases. For the CDR3, the DNA is TGCAGTGCTAGAGAGACCTCCTATGGCTACACCTTC. This codes for CSARETSYGYTF.

CDR3 amino acids: CASSQAAGAFYEQYF. The CDR3, as DNA: TGTGCCAGCAGCCAAGCGGCAGGGGCGTTCTACGAGCAGTACTTC. The rearrangement links TRBV3-1 to TRBJ2-7; D might be TRBD1 (6 bases). This CDR3 has 15 amino acids. The germline V gene has CDR1 LGHDT and CDR2 YNNKEL (reference sequence). The germline V and J ends were trimmed by 1 base and 3 bases, with 13 bases remaining between them.

As regards this clonotype: At one boundary the junction diverges from the germline segment, which might be a read error. V and J are TRBV7-7 and TRBJ2-5; D is uncertain. The CDR3 runs 13 residues. CDR1 and CDR2 from the germline V gene are SSHAT and FNYEAQ (reference sequence). Here the CDR3 DNA reads TGTGCTAGCAGCAGACCCGACCAAGAGACCCAGTACTTC. As protein: CASSRPDQETQYF. The full variable domain, its missing parts supplied by reference TRBV7-7 and TRBJ2-5, is GAGVSQSPRYKVTKRGQDVTLRCDPISSHATLYWYQQALGQGPEFLTYFNYEAQPDKSGLPSDRFSAERPEGSISTLTIQRTEQRDSAMYRCASSRPDQETQYFGPGTRLLVL.

This chain uses TRBV20-1 with TRBJ2-1, with TRBD2 matching 7 bases. V gave up 3 bases and J gave up 7 bases; unmatched junction bases: 12. The CDR3 loop spans 15 amino acids. CDR1 is DFQATT and CDR2 is SNEGSKA in the germline V gene (reference sequence). The CDR3 protein is CSASNMRETVNEQFF. The CDR3 DNA follows: TGCAGTGCTAGTAATATGCGGGAGACAGTAAATGAGCAGTTCTTC.

The chain links TRBV19 to TRBJ2-1; TRBD2 aligns across 8 bases. V was clipped by 7 bases and J by 6 bases; unmatched bases: 14. Germline CDR1 and CDR2: LNHDA and SQIVND (reference sequence). This CDR3 contains 16 residues. The CDR3 nucleotides read TGTGCCAGTACCAATAGGATCCACAGCGGGAGCAATGAGCAGTTCTTC. It yields the protein CASTNRIHSGSNEQFF.

The rearrangement uses TRBV6-1 and TRBJ1-1; D is possibly TRBD1 (5 bases). Germline CDR1 reads MNHNS; CDR2 reads SASEGT. The V and J ends lost 7 bases and 1 base respectively, with 10 bases between them. The CDR3 is 13 amino acids. The CDR3 DNA reads TGTGCCAGCAAAGTCAGGGAGAACACTGAAGCTTTCTTT. Translating it yields CASKVRENTEAFF.